Listed below are T cell receptor beta chains from one sample, sequenced in a study of blood T cell repertoires in COVID-19. This table comes from immunoSEQ multiplex PCR, and its TCRdb copy is limited to in-frame clones, with some not included. Among some 180,000 clones listed, around 80% were seen once. Source material: peripheral blood. These receptors were collected from a human donor in a cohort sampled during active COVID-19. Both conserved end residues are part of each CDR3. The order of the fields is J gene, D gene, clone size, V gene, CDR3 DNA, CDR3 protein. The D gene is left open where the match is weak. Clone size is stated in some rows and not others, as once, few, many or a class when expanded.

J: TRBJ2-2; D: TRBD1; size: NA; V: TRBV19; DNA: TGTGCCAGTAGTATAGGACAGGGTCCCGGGGAGCTGTTTTTT; CDR3: CASSIGQGPGELFF
J: TRBJ1-5; D: NA; size: NA; V: TRBV19; DNA: TGTGCCAGTAGTCGACGGACAGTAAATAGCAATCAGCCCCAGCATTTT; CDR3: CASSRRTVNSNQPQHF
J: TRBJ1-1; D: NA; size: NA; V: TRBV18; DNA: TGTGCCAGCTCACTTACAGGGCCGGTAGGGGACACTGAAGCTTTCTTT; CDR3: CASSLTGPVGDTEAFF
J: TRBJ2-5; D: TRBD1; size: NA; V: TRBV5-4; DNA: TGTGCCAGCAGCCAAGGGGGACAGTTCCAAGAGACCCAGTACTTC; CDR3: CASSQGGQFQETQYF
J: TRBJ2-2; D: NA; size: NA; V: TRBV4-1; DNA: TGCGCCAGCAGCCAGGGCAGGGGAGCGAACACCGGGGAGCTGTTTTTT; CDR3: CASSQGRGANTGELFF
J: TRBJ2-7; D: NA; size: NA; V: TRBV5-4; DNA: TGTGCCAGCAGCTTGGACAGTCAGGCTGGAGAGCAGTACTTC; CDR3: CASSLDSQAGEQYF
J: TRBJ2-5; D: NA; size: NA; V: TRBV7-3; DNA: TGTGCCAGCAGCTTAGGGGCGGCGCACCAAGAGACCCAGTACTTC; CDR3: CASSLGAAHQETQYF
J: TRBJ2-7; D: TRBD2; size: NA; V: TRBV9; DNA: TGTGCCAGCAGCGAAAGCGGGGGACAACGCGAGCAGTACTTC; CDR3: CASSESGGQREQYF
J: TRBJ2-7; D: NA; size: NA; V: TRBV15; DNA: TGTGCCACTAGCGACAGCCCGATCTACGAGCAGTACTTC; CDR3: CATSDSPIYEQYF
J: TRBJ2-4; D: NA; size: NA; V: TRBV4-1; DNA: TGCGCCAGCAGCCAAGAAAACTACGCCAAGGTTAAGAAGGACATTCAGTACTTC; CDR3: CASSQENYAKVKKDIQYF
J: TRBJ2-1; D: TRBD2; size: NA; V: TRBV7-9; DNA: TGTGCCAGCAGCTTCGAATTAGCGGGGAAGAATGAGCAGTTCTTC; CDR3: CASSFELAGKNEQFF
J: TRBJ2-5; D: TRBD1; size: NA; V: TRBV27; DNA: TGTGCCAGCAGGCCCGACAGGGAGCAAGAGACCCAGTACTTC; CDR3: CASRPDREQETQYF
J: TRBJ1-1; D: NA; size: few; V: TRBV20-1; DNA: TGCAGTGCTAGCCTCACTGAAGCTTTCTTT; CDR3: CSASLTEAFF
J: TRBJ2-2; D: TRBD1; size: NA; V: TRBV7-9; DNA: TGTGCCAGCAGCACCACCACCGGGACAGGGGGCGAGTGGACCGGGGAGCTGTTTTTT; CDR3: CASSTTTGTGGEWTGELFF
J: TRBJ2-7; D: NA; size: NA; V: TRBV12-2; DNA: TGTGCAAGTCGCTTAGAGGTTGGGTCGCTCCCGGGATTGGAGCAGTACTTC; CDR3: CASRLEVGSLPGLEQYF
J: TRBJ2-1; D: NA; size: few; V: TRBV3-1/TRBV3-2; DNA: TGTGCCAGCAGCCAAGTCCGGTTCAATGAGCAGTTCTTC; CDR3: CASSQVRFNEQFF
J: TRBJ1-2; D: NA; size: NA; V: TRBV4-1; DNA: TGCGCCAGCAGCCAAGAGGCAGGGGCTGGCTACACCTTC; CDR3: CASSQEAGAGYTF
J: TRBJ2-3; D: NA; size: NA; V: TRBV10-2; DNA: TGCGCCAGTTATATGTCGGCGGGGTACACAGATACGCAGTATTTT; CDR3: CASYMSAGYTDTQYF
J: TRBJ2-5; D: NA; size: few; V: TRBV6-6; DNA: TGTGCCAGCAGTTCGTACAGGGAAGAGACCCAGTACTTC; CDR3: CASSSYREETQYF
J: TRBJ2-7; D: NA; size: NA; V: TRBV5-1; DNA: TGCGCCAGCAGCTTGGAGACAGTGGCCTACGAGCAGTACTTC; CDR3: CASSLETVAYEQYF
J: TRBJ2-1; D: NA; size: few; V: TRBV3-1/TRBV3-2; DNA: TGTGCCAGCAGCCCCTCAACTAGTTACAATGAGCAGTTCTTC; CDR3: CASSPSTSYNEQFF
J: TRBJ2-7; D: TRBD1; size: NA; V: TRBV4-1; DNA: TGCGCCAGCAGCCGCACCACACGTACGGGACAGACCCAACTATACGAGCAGTACTTC; CDR3: CASSRTTRTGQTQLYEQYF
J: TRBJ1-5; D: TRBD1; size: NA; V: TRBV15; DNA: TGTGCCACCAGTCGGGACAGGGGGATTCGGCAGCCCCAGCATTTT; CDR3: CATSRDRGIRQPQHF
J: TRBJ1-1; D: TRBD1; size: NA; V: TRBV10-3; DNA: TGTGCCATCAGGCAGACAGGGGGCGCGCGGGGGAGTTCTGAAGCTTTCTTT; CDR3: CAIRQTGGARGSSEAFF
J: TRBJ2-7; D: TRBD1; size: few; V: TRBV2; DNA: TGTGCCAGCATTGTGGACAGGGGGCCCTACGAGCAGTACTTC; CDR3: CASIVDRGPYEQYF
J: TRBJ1-1; D: TRBD1; size: NA; V: TRBV5-1; DNA: TGCGCCAGCAGCTTGGAGCCCGGGACAGGGGAAGCTTTCTTT; CDR3: CASSLEPGTGEAFF
J: TRBJ2-5; D: NA; size: once; V: TRBV29-1; DNA: TGCAGCGCCTGCTCACAGGGATTACAAGAGACCCAGTACTTC; CDR3: CSACSQGLQETQYF
J: TRBJ2-7; D: TRBD1; size: once; V: TRBV18; DNA: TGTGCCAGCTCACTAAACTTGGGACAGGAATACGAGCAGTACTTC; CDR3: CASSLNLGQEYEQYF
J: TRBJ1-1; D: NA; size: few; V: TRBV12-3/TRBV12-4; DNA: TGTGCCAGCAGTATTACACCTCATGAAGCTTTCTTT; CDR3: CASSITPHEAFF
J: TRBJ1-3; D: NA; size: NA; V: TRBV2; DNA: TGTGCCAGCGGAGGCCAGCGGAACACCATATATTTT; CDR3: CASGGQRNTIYF
J: TRBJ1-1; D: NA; size: NA; V: TRBV7-3; DNA: TGTGCCAGCAGCCTCGGGACAAACACTGAAGCTTTCTTT; CDR3: CASSLGTNTEAFF
J: TRBJ2-7; D: NA; size: NA; V: TRBV2; DNA: TGTGCCAGCGGCGGGGCAGCGGTCTACGAGCAGTACTTC; CDR3: CASGGAAVYEQYF
J: TRBJ1-2; D: TRBD1; size: once; V: TRBV3-1/TRBV3-2; DNA: TGTGCCAGCAGCCCTAAAGGGACAGGGGAGGAGTATGGCTACACCTTC; CDR3: CASSPKGTGEEYGYTF
J: TRBJ2-5; D: NA; size: NA; V: TRBV19; DNA: TGTGCCAGTAGCACCACCGGGACACCCCTGAGGGAGACCCAGTACTTC; CDR3: CASSTTGTPLRETQYF
J: TRBJ2-5; D: TRBD2; size: once; V: TRBV20-1; DNA: TGCAGTGCTAGTTATAGGACTAGCGGGGTATATAAAGAGACCCAGTACTTC; CDR3: CSASYRTSGVYKETQYF
J: TRBJ2-6; D: NA; size: NA; V: TRBV5-1; DNA: TGCGCCAGCGCCCTAGGGAGCTCTGGGGCCAACGTCCTGACTTTC; CDR3: CASALGSSGANVLTF
J: TRBJ1-2; D: NA; size: NA; V: TRBV6-6; DNA: TGTGCCAGCAGTCACCAGCAGGGTGTCTATGGCTACACCTTC; CDR3: CASSHQQGVYGYTF
J: TRBJ2-7; D: NA; size: NA; V: TRBV30; DNA: TGTGCCTGGGTAAGCGGGCCCTCCTACGAGCAGTACTTC; CDR3: CAWVSGPSYEQYF
J: TRBJ2-6; D: NA; size: few; V: TRBV4-1; DNA: TGCGCCAGCAGCCAGTACACTGGGGCCAACGTCCTGACTTTC; CDR3: CASSQYTGANVLTF
J: TRBJ1-2; D: NA; size: NA; V: TRBV25-1; DNA: TGTGCCAGCAGTGAGGCAGGGTTCCCCAGCTATGGCTACACCTTC; CDR3: CASSEAGFPSYGYTF